The 29 T cell receptor beta chains below were found in one sample sequenced in a study of CD8+ T cells in alopecia areata. TCR sequencing used cDNA made by reverse transcription of extracted RNA. Repertoires were generated with immunoSEQ multiplex PCR, while TCRdb's copy carries only in-frame clones and drops some. The sample contains 200,000 to 250,000 clones, approximately 53% of which appear only once. The sample was CD8+ T cells sorted from blood. The receptors shown here come from a human donor in good health.

V and J are TRBV7-9 and TRBJ2-2; 7 nucleotides line up with TRBD1. Losses at the gene ends were 4 bases for V and 7 bases for J; bases not matched to a gene: 9. The CDR3 is made up of 15 amino acids. Germline values: CDR1 SEHNR, CDR2 FQNEAQ (reference sequence). The CDR3 protein is CASSSPQGMVGELFF. The CDR3 region has the DNA TGTGCCAGCAGCTCCCCACAGGGGATGGTCGGGGAGCTGTTTTTT.

This clone occurred a few times. The rearrangement uses TRBV4-1 and TRBJ2-2, with a tentative D call TRBD2 (6 bases). Trimming cost V 5 bases and J 9 bases, with 10 bases left between them. The CDR3 sequence is 12 residues long. Per the germline V gene, CDR1 is MGHRA and CDR2 is YSYEKL. The CDR3 spells CASSDGGRELFF. CDR3 sequence (DNA): TGCGCCAGCAGCGACGGGGGTAGGGAGCTGTTTTTT.

CDR3 loop: CASSVAQRGNGEQYF. The CDR3 DNA reads TGTGCCAGCAGCGTAGCTCAGAGGGGGAACGGCGAGCAGTACTTC. The chain joins TRBV9 to TRBJ2-7; a possible D gene is TRBD1 (6 bases). V lost 0 bases to trimming and J lost 6 bases, with 16 bases between them. The CDR3 is 15 residues long. From germline, CDR1 is SGDLS and CDR2 YYNGEE.

The CDR3 loop is CSVDDMGGGGYTF. As DNA, the CDR3 is TGCAGCGTTGACGATATGGGGGGCGGTGGCTACACCTTC. The chain joins TRBV29-1 to TRBJ1-2; the D gene is possibly TRBD1 (6 bases). The CDR3 extends over 13 amino acids. V lost 3 bases and J 7 bases, leaving 15 bases between the germline ends. Germline CDR1 and CDR2: SQVTM and ANQGSEA. Combining the CDR3 with reference TRBV29-1 and TRBJ1-2 gives the whole variable domain SAVISQKPSRDICQRGTSLTIQCQVDSQVTMMFWYRQQPGQSLTLIATANQGSEATYESGFVIDKFPISRPNLTFSTLTVSNMSPEDSSIYLCSVDDMGGGGYTFGSGTRLTVV.

The gene calls are TRBV5-6 and TRBJ2-5; D is uncertain. The germline V gene has CDR1 SGHDT and CDR2 YYEEEE. This CDR3 has 14 amino acids. The V end was cut by 2 bases, the J end by 7 bases, with 15 bases between. The CDR3: CASSFPGPRGTQYF. DNA for the CDR3: TGTGCCAGCAGCTTTCCTGGACCAAGAGGGACCCAGTACTTC.

This clone was detected only a few times. This sample includes further DNA sequences coding for the same CDR3. J is TRBJ1-1 and V is TRBV6-5; D is unresolved. Germline V gene sequence: CDR1 MNHEY, CDR2 SVGAGI. Trimming stripped 6 bases from V and 1 base from J, with 3 bases between. The CDR3 has 11 amino acids. The CDR3 DNA follows: TGTGCCAGCAGAGAGAACACTGAAGCTTTCTTT. Amino acids: CASRENTEAFF.

This clone was seen a handful of times. This chain uses TRBV4-2 with TRBJ2-3; 10 bases map to TRBD1. The CDR3 is 14 residues long. V lost 5 bases and J lost 4; bases outside the gene matches: 3. Germline V gene sequence: CDR1 LGHNA, CDR2 YNFKEQ. For the CDR3, the DNA is TGTGCCAGCAGCAGAGGACAGGGGGCAGATACGCAGTATTTT. Residues: CASSRGQGADTQYF.

The chain has TRBV5-1 and TRBJ2-7; 9 nucleotides line up with TRBD1. V gave up 5 bases and J gave up 4 bases; unmatched junction bases: 7. This CDR3 comprises 14 residues. Germline lookup yields CDR1 SGHRS and CDR2 YFSETQ. This CDR3 is CASRPGQGTYEQYF. The CDR3, as DNA: TGCGCCAGCAGACCCGGACAGGGGACGTACGAGCAGTACTTC.

The V call is TRBV13, the J call TRBJ2-5; 10 bases fit TRBD2. V trimming: 2 bases; J trimming: 2 bases; junction bases outside the gene matches: 8. The CDR3 totals 17 residues. CDR1 is PRHDT and CDR2 is FYEKMQ in the germline V gene (reference sequence). The CDR3 here is CASSLTSGGARQETQYF. CDR3 in DNA: TGTGCCAGCAGCTTAACGAGCGGGGGGGCCAGGCAAGAGACCCAGTACTTC.

The chain couples TRBV7-9 to TRBJ2-2; D possibly corresponds to TRBD1 (5 bases). The CDR3 sequence is 14 residues long. V was trimmed by 1 base and J by 4 bases, leaving 7 bases between them. Germline CDR1 SEHNR, CDR2 FQNEAQ (reference sequence). CDR3 DNA: TGTGCCAGCAGCTTAGGCAGGGCCACCGGGGAGCTGTTTTTT. Translated, it gives CASSLGRATGELFF.

This clone was detected only once. The genes are TRBV25-1 and TRBJ1-1; D call uncertain. Trimming pared 4 bases from V and 8 bases from J, leaving 8 bases between. This CDR3 has 11 residues. Germline V gene data show CDR1 as MGHDK and CDR2 as SYGVNS. CDR3 protein: CASSVVGEAFF. CDR3 bases: TGTGCCAGCAGTGTGGTTGGGGAAGCTTTCTTT.

This rearrangement joins TRBV4-1 to TRBJ2-3; D may correspond to TRBD1 or TRBD2 (5 bases each). Germline CDR1 reads MGHRA; CDR2 reads YSYEKL. This CDR3 is 14 amino acids long. With 2 bases removed from V and 5 bases from J, the gap between germline ends came to 11 bases. CDR3 protein: CASSQPGTKDTQYF. The CDR3 DNA follows: TGCGCCAGCAGCCAACCGGGGACGAAAGATACGCAGTATTTT.

The chain is built from TRBV7-9 and TRBJ2-1; D call uncertain. CDR3 length: 11 residues. In germline, CDR1 is SEHNR, CDR2 FQNEAQ (reference sequence). Trimming shortened V by 7 bases and J by 8 bases, and 9 bases separated the two germline ends. CDR3 DNA sequence: TGTGCCAGCACGTTTAGGGATGAGCAGTTCTTC. Its translation is CASTFRDEQFF.

The table lists this clone with a few counts. The chain links TRBV6-6 to TRBJ1-2; the D is unclear. The CDR3 sequence is 13 residues long. Germline values: CDR1 MNHNY, CDR2 SVGAGI (reference sequence). The V end was cut by 0 bases, the J end by 8 bases, with 10 bases between. This CDR3 reads CASSYSSIQGYTF. CDR3 DNA: TGTGCCAGCAGTTACTCTTCTATCCAGGGCTACACCTTC.

This clone has only a few counts. The rearrangement uses TRBV19 and TRBJ1-6; D gene uncertain. The CDR3 is 14 amino acids. Trimming stripped 5 bases from V and 7 bases from J, with 12 bases between. In germline, CDR1 is LNHDA, CDR2 SQIVND (reference sequence). The CDR3: CASSPEAGNSPLHF. The CDR3 nucleotides are TGTGCCAGTAGTCCGGAGGCCGGGAATTCACCCCTCCACTTT.

This clone was counted a single time. The chain uses TRBV13 and TRBJ2-5; possibly TRBD1 or TRBD2 for D (5 bases each). The CDR3 contains 15 residues. With 5 bases removed from V and 5 bases from J, the gap between germline ends came to 18 bases. Looked up from germline, CDR1 is PRHDT and CDR2 is FYEKMQ (reference sequence). DNA of the CDR3: TGTGCCAGCAGCCAGAGGTTGGGGGAGAGGGAGACCCAGTACTTC. Its protein is CASSQRLGERETQYF.

The chain joins TRBV27 to TRBJ2-5, with D perhaps assigned TRBD1 or TRBD2 (6 bases each). V lost 5 bases to trimming and J lost 5 bases, with 12 bases between them. Germline CDR1 MNHEY, CDR2 SMNVEV (reference sequence). The CDR3 has 13 amino acids. CDR3 DNA sequence: TGTGCCAGCAGTACGACAGGAGGGGAGACCCAGTACTTC. Its protein product is CASSTTGGETQYF.

The sample holds a few counts of this clone. The chain joins TRBV9 to TRBJ1-2; 7 bases are shared with TRBD1. The CDR3 length is 15 residues. Germline V gene data show CDR1 as SGDLS and CDR2 as YYNGEE. The J segment lost 0 bases and the V segment lost 0 bases, leaving 2 bases of the junction unmatched. The CDR3 region is CASSVEGQPNYGYTF. DNA of the CDR3: TGTGCCAGCAGCGTAGAGGGACAGCCTAACTATGGCTACACCTTC.

The V and J genes are TRBV29-1 and TRBJ2-7, with D tentatively TRBD2 (5 bases). The length of the CDR3 is 14 residues. Trimming removed 3 bases from V and 0 bases from J, with 12 bases in between. Germline V gene lookup returns CDR1 SQVTM and CDR2 ANQGSEA. CDR3 DNA sequence: TGCAGCGTTGAGGCCGACGGAGGCTCCTACGAGCAGTACTTC. Translation gives CSVEADGGSYEQYF.

In its sample, this clone is medium-sized (0.01 to 0.1%). The chain employs TRBV27 and TRBJ1-1; TRBD1 matches 8 bases. Trimming removed 4 bases from V and 10 bases from J; junction bases left unmatched: 17. This CDR3 is 16 amino acids long. Per germline, CDR1 MNHEY and CDR2 SMNVEV (reference sequence). The CDR3, as DNA: TGTGCCAGCAGTTCCCAAACGCAGGGGGCTCCTTTAGTAGCTTTCTTT. It translates to CASSSQTQGAPLVAFF.

This clone was recorded a few times. The CDR3 protein is CASSPSPAGSSPLHF. The DNA of the CDR3 is TGTGCCAGCAGCCCCAGCCCGGCAGGGAGTTCACCCCTCCACTTT. This chain connects TRBV13 to TRBJ1-6, with a possible D match to TRBD1 (5 bases). Trimming stripped 5 bases from V and 9 bases from J, with 17 bases between. The CDR3 contains 15 residues. Germline CDR1 PRHDT, CDR2 FYEKMQ (reference sequence).

The chain carries TRBV5-6 and TRBJ2-2; TRBD1 aligns across 7 bases. V shed 4 bases and J 6 bases; nucleotides not matched to a gene: 6. The CDR3 extends over 14 amino acids. The germline V gene encodes CDR1 SGHDT and CDR2 YYEEEE. The DNA for the CDR3 is TGTGCCAGCAGCGATTCAGGGGGTTCCGGGGAGCTGTTTTTT. Protein sequence: CASSDSGGSGELFF.

The J gene is TRBJ2-1, the V gene TRBV5-4; D is unclear. V was cut by 0 bases and J by 3 bases, with 4 bases left in between. CDR1 and CDR2 from the germline V gene are SGHNT and YYREEE (reference sequence). The CDR3 has 13 residues. The CDR3 nucleotides read TGTGCCAGCAGCTTGGGGGACTACAATGAGCAGTTCTTC. Amino acid sequence: CASSLGDYNEQFF.

This clone was found a few times. In DNA, the CDR3 is TGTGCCAGCAGCTTTGCAGGGGCCCTGAACACTGAAGCTTTCTTT. Amino acid sequence: CASSFAGALNTEAFF. The gene calls are TRBV7-9 and TRBJ1-1, with a tentative D call TRBD1 (6 bases). The CDR3 runs to 15 residues. The germline gives CDR1 SEHNR, CDR2 FQNEAQ (reference sequence). Trimming stripped 3 bases from V and 0 bases from J, with 11 bases between. Full variable domain (remainder filled in from reference TRBV7-9 and TRBJ1-1): DTGVSQNPRHKITKRGQNVTFRCDPISEHNRLYWYRQTLGQGPEFLTYFQNEAQLEKSRLLSDRFSAERPKGSFSTLEIQRTEQGDSAMYLCASSFAGALNTEAFFGQGTRLTVV.

This chain joins TRBV5-1 and TRBJ2-5; 7 nucleotides agree with TRBD2. V lost 6 bases and J lost 5; bases outside the gene matches: 16. CDR1 is SGHRS and CDR2 is YFSETQ in the germline V gene. There are 16 residues in the CDR3. CDR3 coding DNA: TGCGCCAGCAACTCCCTGGCCGTCGGGCGGGAGGAGACCCAGTACTTC. Translated, it gives CASNSLAVGREETQYF.

The gene calls are TRBV30 and TRBJ1-1; a possible D gene is TRBD1 (5 bases). V lost 4 bases and J lost 2, with 11 bases in between. CDR1 GTSNPN and CDR2 SVGIG come from the germline V gene (reference sequence). The CDR3 length is 13 residues. CDR3 in DNA: TGTGCCTGGAAAGACAGCAGCAACACTGAAGCTTTCTTT. Residues: CAWKDSSNTEAFF.

The chain carries TRBV5-4 and TRBJ1-1; no definite D call. Germline V gene lookup returns CDR1 SGHNT and CDR2 YYREEE (reference sequence). V was pared by 3 bases and J by 1 base, with 16 bases between. The CDR3 loop spans 16 amino acids. In DNA, the CDR3 is TGTGCCAGCAGCTCCACCGGGGTCCCGGGGAACACTGAAGCTTTCTTT. This gives the protein CASSSTGVPGNTEAFF.

The rearrangement links TRBV29-1 to TRBJ1-2; D perhaps matches TRBD1 (5 bases). V shed 5 bases and J shed 6 bases, with 19 bases lying between them. Germline V gene sequence: CDR1 SQVTM, CDR2 ANQGSEA. CDR3 size: 14 residues. The CDR3 DNA is TGCAGCGTTCGCCAGGGAATAGCAATGGATGGCTACACCTTC. It specifies CSVRQGIAMDGYTF.

The CDR3 loop is CASSYSRGEYNEQFF. The CDR3 DNA is TGTGCCAGCAGTTACTCTCGGGGGGAATACAATGAGCAGTTCTTC. This chain connects TRBV6-5 to TRBJ2-1; TRBD2 matches 7 bases. Germline V gene sequence: CDR1 MNHEY, CDR2 SVGAGI. Trimming cost V 0 bases and J 4 bases; bases outside gene matches: 3. The CDR3 is made up of 15 amino acids.